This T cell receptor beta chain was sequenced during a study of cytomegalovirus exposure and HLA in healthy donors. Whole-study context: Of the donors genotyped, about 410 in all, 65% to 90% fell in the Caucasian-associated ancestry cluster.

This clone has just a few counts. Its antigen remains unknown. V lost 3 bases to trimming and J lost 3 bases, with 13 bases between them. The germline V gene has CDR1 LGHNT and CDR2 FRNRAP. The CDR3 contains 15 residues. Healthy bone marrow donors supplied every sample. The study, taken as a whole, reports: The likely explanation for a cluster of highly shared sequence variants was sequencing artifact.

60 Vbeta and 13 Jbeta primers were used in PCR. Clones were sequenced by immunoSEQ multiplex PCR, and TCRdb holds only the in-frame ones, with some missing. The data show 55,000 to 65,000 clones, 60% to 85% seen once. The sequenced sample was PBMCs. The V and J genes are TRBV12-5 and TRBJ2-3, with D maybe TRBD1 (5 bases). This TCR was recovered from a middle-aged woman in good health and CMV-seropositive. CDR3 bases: TGTGCTAGTGGTTTAGAAATCGCAGGGACAGATACGCAGTATTTT. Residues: CASGLEIAGTDTQYF.